Below are 4 T cell receptor beta chains sequenced from a single sample in a study of blood T cell repertoires in COVID-19. Measured with immunoSEQ multiplex PCR; TCRdb has only the in-frame clones, and not every one. The table lists around 180,000 clones, about 86% of them singletons. The sample consisted of peripheral blood. The receptors were sampled from a woman under 40 with active or convalescent COVID-19.

The J gene is TRBJ1-1, the V gene TRBV19; a possible D gene is TRBD1 (6 bases). V was pared by 6 bases and J by 0 bases, with 11 bases between. Per the germline V gene, CDR1 is LNHDA and CDR2 is SQIVND (reference sequence). This CDR3 has 14 residues. CDR3 region: CASSRGPMNTEAFF. In nucleotides, the CDR3 is TGTGCCAGTAGCAGGGGACCTATGAACACTGAAGCTTTCTTT.

V gene TRBV14 combines with J gene TRBJ2-7; D uncertain. Germline V gives CDR1 SGHDN, CDR2 FVKESK. The V end lost 3 bases, the J end lost 3 bases, and 9 bases lay between the germline ends. The CDR3 runs to 13 residues. The CDR3 DNA follows: TGTGCCAGCAGCCACTCGTTTATCTACGAGCAGTACTTC. It specifies CASSHSFIYEQYF.

Ten or more counts support this clone. V is TRBV20-1 and J is TRBJ2-5, with D possibly TRBD2 on 6 matching bases. The V and J ends lost 3 bases and 0 bases respectively, with 11 bases between them. The CDR3 runs to 14 residues. CDR1 and CDR2 (germline): DFQATT, SNEGSKA (reference sequence). The CDR3 region has the DNA TGCAGTGCTAGTTTCGGGGGAGACCAAGAGACCCAGTACTTC. It specifies CSASFGGDQETQYF.

V and J are TRBV6-5 and TRBJ2-2; D is possibly TRBD1 (5 bases). CDR3 length: 16 residues. The V and J ends lost 0 bases and 5 bases respectively, with 13 bases between them. CDR1 MNHEY and CDR2 SVGAGI come from the germline V gene. DNA for the CDR3: TGTGCCAGCAGTTACTCGATCGGACACCAGACCGGGGAGCTGTTTTTT. Protein product: CASSYSIGHQTGELFF.